The 20 T cell receptor beta chains reported below all come from one sample, sequenced in a study of neurological immune-mediated disorders. TCRdb re-analysed the 5' RACE reads in MiXCR, keeping a single row per CDR3 protein. The sample yields under 45,000 distinct CDR3 sequences, roughly 2.5% seen once. The material sequenced was PBMCs. All receptors come from a man aged 50 or older with multiple sclerosis.

The table lists this clonotype with many counts. CDR3 region: CSARDLGYTF. The CDR3 DNA sequence: TGCAGTGCTAGAGATCTTGGCTACACCTTC. The J gene is TRBJ1-2, the V gene TRBV20-1, with unresolved D. The ends were cut back, 0 bases at V and 7 bases at J, with 3 bases in the middle. The CDR3 length is 10 residues. In germline, CDR1 is DFQATT, CDR2 SNEGSKA (reference sequence).

This clonotype showed up many times. This rearrangement joins TRBV12-3 or TRBV12-4 to TRBJ2-7; 9 nucleotides align to TRBD2. The V gene end was trimmed by 1 base and the J gene end by 4 bases; junction bases not matched to a gene: 8. This CDR3 has 16 residues. The CDR3 DNA reads as TGTGCCAGCAGTTTAGGGGGTGGGACTAGCTATTACGAGCAGTACTTC. Protein sequence: CASSLGGGTSYYEQYF.

This clonotype has ten or more counts. The chain recombines TRBV5-1 with TRBJ2-3; no definite D call. V was cut by 4 bases and J by 2 bases, with 8 bases left in between. The length of the CDR3 is 13 residues. Germline lookup yields CDR1 SGHRS and CDR2 YFSETQ. CDR3: CASSVTVTDTQYF. The DNA for the CDR3 is TGCGCCAGCAGCGTGACTGTCACAGATACGCAGTATTTT.

The sample holds many counts of this clonotype. V gene TRBV5-1 combines with J gene TRBJ1-1; the D gene is possibly TRBD1 (5 bases). The CDR3 is 14 residues long. V gave up 3 bases and J gave up 4 bases, with 13 bases separating them. CDR1 is SGHRS and CDR2 is YFSETQ in the germline V gene. CDR3 sequence: CASSSGLEGTEAFF. For the CDR3, the DNA is TGCGCCAGCAGCTCGGGACTGGAGGGCACTGAAGCTTTCTTT.

Worth noting for this clonotype: One junction end disagrees with the germline gene, perhaps due to a read error. The chain employs TRBV11-2 and TRBJ2-1; 11 bases match TRBD2. The CDR3 is 17 amino acids. In germline, CDR1 is SGHAT, CDR2 FQNNGV. The CDR3 bases are TGTGCCACCAGCATTGCATCCGGGACTAGCGGAGTCAATGAGCAGTTCTTC. Translated, it gives CATSIASGTSGVNEQFF.

This clonotype was seen at least ten times. The chain has TRBV29-1 and TRBJ2-3, with D possibly being TRBD2 (5 bases). This CDR3 is built from 12 residues. Germline CDR1 SQVTM, CDR2 ANQGSEA. Trimming left V 5 bases short and J 0 bases short, with 6 bases between. CDR3 in amino acids: CSVWESTDTQYF. The CDR3 DNA sequence: TGCAGCGTTTGGGAGAGCACAGATACGCAGTATTTT.

This clonotype appeared many times. The chain couples TRBV5-1 to TRBJ1-1; D gene unclear. The germline V gene has CDR1 SGHRS and CDR2 YFSETQ. V shed 3 bases and J shed 1 base, with 10 bases lying between them. CDR3 length equals 14 residues. The CDR3 protein is CASSSLTANTEAFF. The CDR3 nucleotides are TGCGCCAGCAGCTCACTCACAGCGAACACTGAAGCTTTCTTT.

This clonotype has at least ten counts. The CDR3 spells CSAASGGAYEQYF. CDR3 nucleotides: TGCAGTGCTGCTAGCGGGGGGGCCTACGAGCAGTACTTC. The V call is TRBV20-1, the J call TRBJ2-7; 12 nucleotides agree with TRBD2. The ends lost 5 bases at V and 2 bases at J; junction bases unmatched: 1. CDR3 length: 13 residues. Germline assignment: CDR1 DFQATT and CDR2 SNEGSKA (reference sequence).

This clonotype was counted many times. The chain carries TRBV12-3 or TRBV12-4 and TRBJ1-1, with 7 nucleotides matching TRBD1. The CDR3 is 13 amino acids. V dropped 6 bases and J dropped 3; count of bases not matched to a gene: 4. The CDR3: CASRGQIDTEAFF. The CDR3 DNA reads TGTGCCAGCAGGGGACAGATAGACACTGAAGCTTTCTTT.

This clonotype was recorded at least ten times. One junction end disagrees with the germline gene, perhaps due to a read error. The chain combines TRBV20-1 with TRBJ1-6; the D gene is possibly TRBD1 (6 bases). In germline, CDR1 is DFQATT, CDR2 SNEGSKA (reference sequence). CDR3 length: 14 residues. DNA of the CDR3: TGCAGTGCTAGCCCGACAGGTTTTAATTCACCCCTCAACTTT. Residues: CSASPTGFNSPLNF.

In its sample, this clonotype was seen many times. A read error may account for a junction end that differs from germline. The genes are TRBV10-2 and TRBJ1-6; 9 positions match TRBD1. Germline values: CDR1 WSHSY, CDR2 SAAADI. The CDR3 loop spans 14 amino acids. DNA of the CDR3: TGTGCCAGCAGCCGCGACAGGGGGAACTCACCCCTCCACTTT. This translates into CASSRDRGNSPLHF.

The CDR3 nucleotides are TGCGCCAGCAGCTTGGCTTCGAGCGGGGTGGCAGATACGCAGTATTTT. Translation: CASSLASSGVADTQYF. The chain has TRBV5-1 and TRBJ2-3; 7 bases align to TRBD2. This CDR3 is built from 16 residues. Germline V lookup: CDR1 SGHRS, CDR2 YFSETQ. J gave up 4 bases and V 0 bases, and 8 bases lay outside the gene matches.

This clonotype was counted at least ten times. The chain recombines TRBV5-1 with TRBJ2-3, with 11 positions matching TRBD2. Trimming removed 6 bases from V and 2 bases from J; junction bases left unmatched: 5. This CDR3 region has 15 residues. The germline V gene encodes CDR1 SGHRS and CDR2 YFSETQ. The CDR3 reads CASTGLAGLTDTQYF. CDR3 DNA: TGCGCCAGCACCGGACTAGCGGGCCTCACAGATACGCAGTATTTT.

This clonotype was detected ten times or more. This rearrangement joins TRBV5-1 to TRBJ2-5; 12 bases line up with TRBD2. In germline, CDR1 is SGHRS, CDR2 YFSETQ. V shed 0 bases and J 3 bases; nucleotides not matched to a gene: 6. The CDR3 has 17 amino acids. CDR3 coding DNA: TGCGCCAGCAGCTTGGCCACTAGCGGGGGGACCGAAGAGACCCAGTACTTC. As protein: CASSLATSGGTEETQYF.

Sample share makes this clonotype medium-sized. V is TRBV3-1 and J is TRBJ2-3; D uncertain. Germline CDR1 and CDR2: LGHDT and YNNKEL (reference sequence). CDR3 length: 11 residues. V was clipped by 5 bases and J by 2 bases, with 2 bases between them. This CDR3 reads CASSNTDTQYF. CDR3 in DNA: TGTGCCAGCAGCAACACAGATACGCAGTATTTT.

This clonotype has a count of ten or more. The V gene is TRBV3-1, the J gene TRBJ2-3, with 7 bases identical to TRBD2. CDR1 LGHDT and CDR2 YNNKEL come from the germline V gene (reference sequence). V shed 4 bases, J shed 4 bases, and the junction held 2 bases outside the gene matches. The length of the CDR3 is 13 residues. The CDR3 nucleotides read TGTGCCAGCAGCCCTGGGGGGGCAGATACGCAGTATTTT. It translates to CASSPGGADTQYF.

This clonotype was detected ten times or more. V and J are TRBV7-3 and TRBJ1-2; a possible D gene is TRBD1 (6 bases). Germline V gene data show CDR1 as SGHTA and CDR2 as FQGTGA. There are 13 residues in the CDR3. V was cut by 4 bases and J by 8 bases, with 14 bases left in between. This CDR3 reads CASSSTGRTGYTF. CDR3 nucleotide sequence: TGTGCCAGCAGCTCGACAGGACGCACGGGCTACACCTTC. The whole variable domain, filled in from reference TRBV7-3 and TRBJ1-2, reads GAGVSQTPSNKVTEKGKYVELRCDPISGHTALYWYRQSLGQGPEFLIYFQGTGAADDSGLPNDRFFAVRPEGSVSTLKIQRTERGDSAVYLCASSSTGRTGYTFGSGTRLTVV.

This clonotype has a handful of counts. CDR3 in amino acids: CASSPTSTGEAFF. The CDR3 bases are TGTGCCAGCAGCCCAACCTCGACAGGGGAAGCTTTCTTT. This chain links TRBV11-2 with TRBJ1-1; 7 bases are shared with TRBD1. V shed 5 bases, J shed 8 bases, and the junction held 8 bases outside the gene matches. Germline assignment: CDR1 SGHAT and CDR2 FQNNGV. The CDR3 totals 13 residues.

This clonotype was picked up many times. The rearrangement joins TRBV28 to TRBJ2-4, with 10 nucleotides matching TRBD1. Looked up from germline, CDR1 is MDHEN and CDR2 is SYDVKM. The CDR3 consists of 14 residues. The V and J ends lost 7 bases and 7 bases, in that order; junction bases with no gene match: 7. DNA for the CDR3: TGTGCCAGCACCTCCGGGACAGGGGTGAACATTCAGTACTTC. Its translation is CASTSGTGVNIQYF.

Many counts were recorded for this clonotype. The chain carries TRBV5-1 and TRBJ2-7; no definite D call. V lost 0 bases to trimming and J lost 7 bases, with 11 bases between them. This CDR3 contains 13 residues. CDR1 SGHRS and CDR2 YFSETQ come from the germline V gene. This chain's CDR3 is CASSLAPAAEQYF. The CDR3 coding sequence is TGCGCCAGCAGCTTGGCCCCTGCAGCGGAGCAGTACTTC. The full variable domain, with the rest looked up from reference TRBV5-1 and TRBJ2-7, is KAGVTQTPRYLIKTRGQQVTLSCSPISGHRSVSWYQQTPGQGLQFLFEYFSETQRNKGNFPGRFSGRQFSNSRSEMNVSTLELGDSALYLCASSLAPAAEQYFGPGTRLTVT.